A single sample gave rise to the 29 T cell receptor beta chains below, sequenced in a study of shared clonotypes between healthy human individuals (dated by TCRdb to 2018 to 2020). The method was the immunoSEQ multiplex PCR assay. TCRdb stores this immuneACCESS table with in-frame sequences only. Part of the clones is absent; in the studies checked, under half of the shortfall reflects unresolved V genes, and no reason is known for the rest. For this sample the table gives about 980,000 clones, of which 76% were detected only once. Around 1.4% of the sample goes to the ten largest clones. The specimen sequenced was memory CD4+ T cells sorted from blood. The cell subset or site label here, explained by the study, means: CD45RA-negative fraction. The receptors were gathered from a man aged 18 to 30 in good health.

The chain joins TRBV6-5 to TRBJ2-7; the D is unclear. The length of the CDR3 is 16 residues. CDR1 and CDR2 from the germline V gene are MNHEY and SVGAGI. Trimming shortened V by 0 bases and J by 0 bases, and 12 bases separated the two germline ends. CDR3 region: CASSYSSQALSYEQYF. In DNA, the CDR3 is TGTGCCAGCAGTTACTCGAGTCAGGCCCTCTCCTACGAGCAGTACTTC.

This chain connects TRBV5-4 to TRBJ2-1; TRBD1 aligns across 8 bases. This CDR3 spans 16 amino acids. V gave up 0 bases and J gave up 6 bases; unmatched junction bases: 8. The V gene's germline CDR1 is SGHNT and CDR2 YYREEE (reference sequence). The CDR3 DNA sequence: TGTGCCAGCAGCTTGGCAGGGGGCGGAATGCTCAATGAGCAGTTCTTC. It yields the protein CASSLAGGGMLNEQFF.

Comments on this clone: Other DNA sequences in the sample encode the same CDR3. This chain links TRBV6-1 with TRBJ1-4; unclear D gene. Germline-derived CDR1 and CDR2 are MNHNS and SASEGT. This CDR3 comprises 13 residues. V gave up 1 base and J gave up 8 bases, with 8 bases separating them. The CDR3 DNA sequence: TGTGCCAGCAGTGAAGGGGTGCGGGAAAAACTGTTTTTT. Residues: CASSEGVREKLFF.

The V and J genes are TRBV11-2 and TRBJ2-7; maybe TRBD1 (5 bases). Trimming stripped 6 bases from V and 3 bases from J, with 12 bases between. The germline V gene has CDR1 SGHAT and CDR2 FQNNGV. The CDR3 has 13 amino acids. CDR3 sequence reads: CASRRQSDYEQYF. CDR3 DNA sequence: TGTGCCAGCAGGCGACAGTCCGACTACGAGCAGTACTTC.

This clone turned up a few times. V gene TRBV7-9 combines with J gene TRBJ2-1; D unresolved. Germline V lookup: CDR1 SEHNR, CDR2 FQNEAQ (reference sequence). The CDR3 length is 14 residues. V lost 3 bases, J lost 6 bases, and 12 bases lay in between. CDR3 in amino acids: CASSFPTVPNEQFF. CDR3 in DNA: TGTGCCAGCAGCTTCCCCACGGTCCCCAATGAGCAGTTCTTC.

This rearrangement joins TRBV10-1 to TRBJ2-5; D remains unclear. The V end was cut by 0 bases, the J end by 5 bases, with 4 bases between. Germline CDR1 and CDR2: WNHNN and SYGVQD (reference sequence). The CDR3 is made up of 12 amino acids. Written as DNA, the CDR3 is TGCGCCAGCAGTGAGTCGTTCGAGACCCAGTACTTC. Residues: CASSESFETQYF.

This clone has a handful of counts. The chain has TRBV7-6 and TRBJ2-7, with D possibly TRBD1 on 5 matching bases. CDR1 is SGHVS, CDR2 FNYEAQ, per germline. The CDR3 covers 14 residues. Trimming pared 5 bases from V and 2 bases from J, leaving 13 bases between. The CDR3 is CASSPRVGAYEQYF. DNA of the CDR3: TGTGCCAGCAGCCCCCGGGTAGGGGCCTACGAGCAGTACTTC.

In its sample, this clone was seen a few times. The rearrangement joins TRBV6-6 to TRBJ2-7; TRBD1 matches 11 bases. CDR3 length equals 15 residues. V trimming: 7 bases; J trimming: 5 bases; junction bases outside the gene matches: 10. The germline V gene encodes CDR1 MNHNY and CDR2 SVGAGI (reference sequence). The CDR3 nucleotides are TGTGCCAGCAACCCTGGGGGACAGGGGGTAAACGAGCAGTACTTC. Its protein is CASNPGGQGVNEQYF.

The chain combines TRBV5-4 with TRBJ2-3; TRBD2 matches at 9 bases. CDR3 length: 15 amino acids. After removal of 1 base from V and 1 base from J, the junction contained 1 base not matched to a gene. Looked up from germline, CDR1 is SGHNT and CDR2 is YYREEE (reference sequence). The CDR3 spells CASSLPSGGTDTQYF. The CDR3 coding sequence is TGTGCCAGCAGCTTGCCTAGCGGGGGCACAGATACGCAGTATTTT.

The chain carries TRBV27 and TRBJ1-2, with D possibly being TRBD1 (5 bases). V lost 3 bases and J lost 2, with 16 bases in between. CDR1 and CDR2 (germline): MNHEY, SMNVEV (reference sequence). The CDR3 is made up of 16 amino acids. CDR3 amino acids: CASSLGTGGRNYGYTF. CDR3 in DNA: TGTGCCAGCAGTTTGGGAACAGGCGGCCGAAACTATGGCTACACCTTC.

In the case of this clone: The sample carries other DNA sequences with the same CDR3. The chain uses TRBV5-6 and TRBJ2-5; D perhaps matches TRBD2 (7 bases). With 4 bases removed from V and 5 bases from J, the gap between germline ends came to 12 bases. Germline V CDR1 and CDR2: SGHDT, YYEEEE. The CDR3 is 13 residues long. For the CDR3, the DNA is TGTGCCAGCAGCCGGGGGGCGGGTGAGACCCAGTACTTC. It specifies CASSRGAGETQYF.

Ten or more counts support this clone. The chain employs TRBV25-1 and TRBJ2-7, with D possibly being TRBD1 (6 bases). Germline CDR1 MGHDK, CDR2 SYGVNS. CDR3 length equals 12 residues. Trimming took 6 bases from V and 5 from J, leaving 11 bases between them. CDR3 amino acids: CASSRTGNEQYF. DNA of the CDR3: TGTGCCAGCAGCCGAACAGGGAACGAGCAGTACTTC.

This clone was detected a few times. The genes are TRBV7-9 and TRBJ1-2; 8 nucleotides align to TRBD1. CDR1 and CDR2 (germline): SEHNR, FQNEAQ (reference sequence). With V trimmed by 5 bases and J by 6 bases, 17 bases remained unmatched. The CDR3 has 17 residues. CDR3 sequence reads: CASSPDRAPDFPHGYTF. For the CDR3, the DNA is TGTGCCAGCAGCCCGGACAGGGCACCTGACTTTCCCCATGGCTACACCTTC.

This chain connects TRBV4-3 to TRBJ1-2; tentative D call: TRBD1 (6 bases). Germline V CDR1 and CDR2: LGHNA, YSLEER. The V end lost 1 base, the J end lost 2 bases, and 11 bases lay between the germline ends. This CDR3 is built from 15 residues. The CDR3 here is CASSQGGTGNYGYTF. The DNA of the CDR3 is TGCGCCAGCAGCCAAGGGGGCACAGGGAACTATGGCTACACCTTC.

The DNA of the CDR3 is TGTGCCAGTAGTATAGATAGATACAGCATTGAAGCTTTCTTT. It specifies CASSIDRYSIEAFF. The chain uses TRBV19 and TRBJ1-1; D is uncertain. The CDR3 is 14 amino acids. CDR1 and CDR2 (germline): LNHDA, SQIVND (reference sequence). Trimming shortened V by 0 bases and J by 7 bases, and 12 bases separated the two germline ends.

This clone was detected once. The genes are TRBV5-1 and TRBJ2-1; 8 positions agree with TRBD2. The CDR3 sequence is 16 residues long. J lost 3 bases, V lost 3 bases, and 8 bases had no gene match. Germline lookup yields CDR1 SGHRS and CDR2 YFSETQ. The CDR3, as DNA: TGCGCCAGCAGCTCAAGGAGCGGGGGTTTCTACAATGAGCAGTTCTTC. Encoded protein: CASSSRSGGFYNEQFF.

The table lists this clone with a few counts. V usage is TRBV10-3 and J usage is TRBJ2-5; maybe TRBD1 (6 bases). The germline V and J ends were trimmed by 8 bases and 2 bases, with 18 bases remaining between them. The CDR3 runs 15 residues. Looked up from germline, CDR1 is ENHRY and CDR2 is SYGVKD. The CDR3 DNA follows: TGTGCCATCTCCCGAGGCGGACAGAAACAAGAGACCCAGTACTTC. This codes for CAISRGGQKQETQYF.

This clone was seen only once. The V gene is TRBV6-1, the J gene TRBJ1-6, with unresolved D. Trimming left V 7 bases short and J 2 bases short, with 12 bases between. The CDR3 loop spans 15 amino acids. CDR1 is MNHNS, CDR2 SASEGT, per germline. The CDR3 region has the DNA TGTGCCAGCACTCCCACAGAAACCTATAATTCACCCCTCCACTTT. Translating it yields CASTPTETYNSPLHF.

This rearrangement joins TRBV15 to TRBJ2-3, with TRBD2 matching 11 bases. Trimming cost V 0 bases and J 2 bases; bases outside gene matches: 4. Germline loops: CDR1 LNHNV, CDR2 YYDKDF (reference sequence). The CDR3 loop spans 17 amino acids. The CDR3 spells CATSRELAGGTTDTQYF. The CDR3 DNA follows: TGTGCCACCAGCAGAGAGCTAGCGGGAGGTACCACAGATACGCAGTATTTT.

This chain connects TRBV6-5 to TRBJ2-5, with 8 bases fitting TRBD2. Germline V gene lookup returns CDR1 MNHEY and CDR2 SVGAGI. The CDR3 has 13 residues. Trimming at V came to 7 bases and at J to 4 bases, leaving 5 bases not matched to a gene. In nucleotides, the CDR3 is TGTGCCAGCAAGCGGGGGAGCGGAGAGACCCAGTACTTC. Amino acid sequence: CASKRGSGETQYF.

The chain carries TRBV5-1 and TRBJ1-2; TRBD1 agrees at 7 bases. The CDR3 is 15 amino acids. The V segment lost 5 bases and the J segment 4 bases; nucleotides outside the gene matches: 11. Germline V gene lookup returns CDR1 SGHRS and CDR2 YFSETQ. For the CDR3, the DNA is TGCGCCAGCAGGGACCGGACAGGTCCCGGCTATGGCTACACCTTC. The encoded protein is CASRDRTGPGYGYTF.

This clone was counted between two and nine times. J is TRBJ1-1 and V is TRBV5-1; TRBD1 aligns across 8 bases. V lost 0 bases and J lost 4; bases outside the gene matches: 5. CDR3 size: 15 residues. CDR1 and CDR2 from the germline V gene are SGHRS and YFSETQ. The chain's CDR3 is CASSLAAGGSTEAFF. DNA of the CDR3: TGCGCCAGCAGCTTGGCCGCAGGGGGCTCCACTGAAGCTTTCTTT.

Concerning this clone itself: This same CDR3 is encoded by further DNA sequences in the sample. The J gene is TRBJ2-3, the V gene TRBV10-3, with D hard to call. Germline V gene sequence: CDR1 ENHRY, CDR2 SYGVKD. Trimming stripped 0 bases from V and 1 base from J, with 2 bases between. CDR3 length: 13 residues. CDR3 DNA: TGTGCCATCAGTGAGTCTCGCACAGATACGCAGTATTTT. It encodes CAISESRTDTQYF.

This clone has a single count. The rearrangement links TRBV18 to TRBJ2-7, with D possibly being TRBD2 (5 bases). CDR3 length: 14 amino acids. Trimming shortened V by 8 bases and J by 0 bases, and 14 bases separated the two germline ends. Germline lookup yields CDR1 KGHSH and CDR2 LQKENI. Here the CDR3 reads CASRSGYSSYEQYF. CDR3 DNA sequence: TGTGCCAGCCGCTCGGGATACAGCTCCTACGAGCAGTACTTC.

This clone was counted a single time. This chain uses TRBV9 with TRBJ1-2; 7 bases agree with TRBD1. The CDR3 has 14 residues. Germline loops: CDR1 SGDLS, CDR2 YYNGEE. The J segment lost 2 bases and the V segment lost 4 bases, leaving 5 bases of the junction unmatched. This CDR3 is CASSLGTENYGYTF. The DNA for the CDR3 is TGTGCCAGCAGCTTAGGGACAGAGAACTATGGCTACACCTTC.

The rearrangement links TRBV19 to TRBJ2-7, with D possibly being TRBD1 (6 bases). Germline CDR1 reads LNHDA; CDR2 reads SQIVND (reference sequence). The CDR3 consists of 12 residues. Trimming cost V 5 bases and J 4 bases, with 9 bases left between them. The CDR3 DNA follows: TGTGCCAGTAGTGCACAGGGTTACGAGCAGTACTTC. Translating it yields CASSAQGYEQYF.

The J gene is TRBJ1-2, the V gene TRBV6-6; D gene unclear. Looked up from germline, CDR1 is MNHNY and CDR2 is SVGAGI (reference sequence). V was clipped by 7 bases and J by 1 base, with 10 bases between them. The CDR3 length is 13 residues. The CDR3 protein is CASKLRDNYGYTF. In DNA, the CDR3 is TGTGCCAGCAAACTTCGGGATAACTATGGCTACACCTTC.

The chain employs TRBV13 and TRBJ2-5; 15 nucleotides match TRBD2. Losses at the gene ends were 5 bases for V and 1 base for J; bases not matched to a gene: 2. CDR3 length: 16 amino acids. Per germline, CDR1 PRHDT and CDR2 FYEKMQ (reference sequence). CDR3 bases: TGTGCCAGCAGCCTGGGACTAGCGGGGGGCCAAGAGACCCAGTACTTC. This translates into CASSLGLAGGQETQYF.

This sequence joins TRBV4-1 and TRBJ2-5, with a weak D call TRBD2 (6 bases). V was cut by 0 bases and J by 5 bases, with 16 bases left in between. The germline CDR1 and CDR2 sequences are MGHRA and YSYEKL. The CDR3 loop spans 16 amino acids. CDR3 in DNA: TGCGCCAGCAGCCAAGAATTCGGGGGTTTGTGGGAGACCCAGTACTTC. It yields the protein CASSQEFGGLWETQYF.